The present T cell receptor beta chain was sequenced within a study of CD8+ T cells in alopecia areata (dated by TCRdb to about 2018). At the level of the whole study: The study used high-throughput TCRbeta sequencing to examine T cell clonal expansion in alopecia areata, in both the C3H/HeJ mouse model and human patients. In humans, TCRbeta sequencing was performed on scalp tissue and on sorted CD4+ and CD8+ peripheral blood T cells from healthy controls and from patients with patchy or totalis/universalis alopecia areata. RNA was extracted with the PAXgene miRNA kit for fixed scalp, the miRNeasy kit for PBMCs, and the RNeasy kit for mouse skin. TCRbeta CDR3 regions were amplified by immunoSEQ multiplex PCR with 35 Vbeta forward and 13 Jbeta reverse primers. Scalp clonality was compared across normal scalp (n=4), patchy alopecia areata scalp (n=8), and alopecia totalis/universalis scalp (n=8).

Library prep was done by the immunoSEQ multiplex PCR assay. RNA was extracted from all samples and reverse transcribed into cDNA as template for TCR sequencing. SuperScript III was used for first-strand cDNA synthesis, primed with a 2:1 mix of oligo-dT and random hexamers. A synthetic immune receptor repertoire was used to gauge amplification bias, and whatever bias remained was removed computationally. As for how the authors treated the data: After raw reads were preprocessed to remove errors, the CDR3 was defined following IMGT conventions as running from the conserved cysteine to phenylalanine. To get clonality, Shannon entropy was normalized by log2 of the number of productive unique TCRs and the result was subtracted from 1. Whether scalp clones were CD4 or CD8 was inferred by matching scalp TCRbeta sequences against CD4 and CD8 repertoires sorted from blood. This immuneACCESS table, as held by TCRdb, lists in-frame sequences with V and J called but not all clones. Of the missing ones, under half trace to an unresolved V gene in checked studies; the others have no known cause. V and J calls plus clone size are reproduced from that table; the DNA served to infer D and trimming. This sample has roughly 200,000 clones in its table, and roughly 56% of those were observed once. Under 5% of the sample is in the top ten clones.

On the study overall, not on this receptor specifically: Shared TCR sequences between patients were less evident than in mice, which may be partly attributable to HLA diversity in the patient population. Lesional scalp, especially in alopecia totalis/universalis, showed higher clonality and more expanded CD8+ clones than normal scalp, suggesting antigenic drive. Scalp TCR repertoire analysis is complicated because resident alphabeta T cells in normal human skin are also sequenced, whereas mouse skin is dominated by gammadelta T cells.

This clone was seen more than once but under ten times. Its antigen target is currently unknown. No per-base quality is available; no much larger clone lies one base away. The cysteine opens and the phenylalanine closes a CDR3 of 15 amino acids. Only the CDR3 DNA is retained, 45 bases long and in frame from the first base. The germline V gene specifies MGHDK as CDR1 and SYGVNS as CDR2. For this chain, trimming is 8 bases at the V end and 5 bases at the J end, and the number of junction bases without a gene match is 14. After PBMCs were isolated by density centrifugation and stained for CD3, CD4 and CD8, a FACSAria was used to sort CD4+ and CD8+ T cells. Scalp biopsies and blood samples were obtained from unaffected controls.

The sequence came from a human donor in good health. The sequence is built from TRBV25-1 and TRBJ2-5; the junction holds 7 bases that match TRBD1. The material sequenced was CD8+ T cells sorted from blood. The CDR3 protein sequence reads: CASHKTDGTAETQYF. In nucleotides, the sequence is TGTGCCAGCCATAAAACCGACGGGACAGCGGAGACCCAGTACTTC.